Described below is a single TCR beta chain sequence and its context. Its antigen is undetermined. V shed 8 bases and J shed 4 bases, with 23 bases lying between them. Germline CDR1 MRHNA, CDR2 SNTAGT. There are 16 residues in the CDR3. Primers included in the PCR were 60 Vbeta and 13 Jbeta primers. The data were produced by immunoSEQ multiplex PCR, yet TCRdb's version contains in-frame clones alone and is incomplete. Seen here are approximately 150,000 clones, around 79% observed once, and the top ten hold almost 6.5%. This record comes from a study of cytomegalovirus exposure and HLA in healthy donors. Study-level findings and limits: Sequencing depth roughly uniform across donors was assumed in presence/absence analyses. Some TCR beta chains (roughly 150 of them) were listed as cytomegalovirus-associated. Reportedly, HLA-A and HLA-B alleles of most subjects were accurately predicted from TCR beta. Specificity for CMV antigens was confirmed in vitro for a few of the CMV-associated chains.

The clonotype originates from a man aged 40-55 years in good health and CMV-seropositive. What was sequenced was PBMCs. The genes are TRBV6-4 and TRBJ1-2; no definite D call. The DNA for the CDR3 is TGTGCCAGCCTCGGGGTTGAGAGACTCCGCCCCTATGGCTACACCTTC. Translated: CASLGVERLRPYGYTF.